Described below is a single T cell receptor beta chain sequence and its context. As yet, its antigen is unknown. V lost 2 bases to trimming and J lost 0 bases, with 4 bases between them. Germline CDR1 reads MNHEY; CDR2 reads SVGAGI. There are 13 residues in the CDR3. Only in-frame clones appear in the TCRdb table, and some are missing; sequencing was by immunoSEQ multiplex PCR. The sample has about 79,000 clones, about 92% seen once. The data were taken from a study of OX40 agonist ivuxolimab in advanced cancers. About the research overall: Subjects had a mean age of about 60 years, with a range of 23 to 79; more than 75% were male. Notes on the study in general: At doses 0.1 to 3.0 mg/kg, CD4+ and CD8+ clones expanded. Expansion of clones was among the lowest in partial responders at 0.1-3.0 mg/kg. Nonresponders included some who also had low normalized T-cell clonal expansion.

The sequences come from CD4+ or CD8+ T cells sorted from blood, collected in a trial of the OX40 agonist ivuxolimab. The sequence was obtained from an adult with an advanced solid tumor such as melanoma, head and neck, liver or kidney cancer. This chain joins TRBV6-5 and TRBJ1-1, with D hard to call. The CDR3 bases are TGTGCCAGCAGTTACCAGGTGAACACTGAAGCTTTCTTT. It specifies CASSYQVNTEAFF.